The clone carrying this T cell receptor beta chain was seen a handful of times. The entry originates in a study of blood T cells in healthy people across ages. The use of a sample-barcoded 5' primer and a J-beta primer mix characterized a second PCR of roughly 6 to 11 cycles. With 12 random nucleotides, a template-switch adaptor tagged each individual cDNA molecule. Every sample produced at least 2.5 million CDR3-containing paired-end reads. TCRdb fed the 5' RACE reads into MiXCR, producing one record per CDR3 protein. Of roughly 410,000 distinct CDR3 sequences in the sample, 52% were seen once. The TCR originated in a man aged 60-69 years in good health. Material: blood.

The DNA of the CDR3 is TGTGCCAGCAGTTACTCTTCTGCCACTACGCAGTATTTT. It codes for CASSYSSATTQYF. The rearrangement joins TRBV6-2 or TRBV6-3 to TRBJ2-3, with D unclear. V was trimmed by 0 bases and J by 8 bases, leaving 9 bases between them. Looked up from germline, CDR1 is MNHEY and CDR2 is SVGEGT. The CDR3 is made up of 13 amino acids.